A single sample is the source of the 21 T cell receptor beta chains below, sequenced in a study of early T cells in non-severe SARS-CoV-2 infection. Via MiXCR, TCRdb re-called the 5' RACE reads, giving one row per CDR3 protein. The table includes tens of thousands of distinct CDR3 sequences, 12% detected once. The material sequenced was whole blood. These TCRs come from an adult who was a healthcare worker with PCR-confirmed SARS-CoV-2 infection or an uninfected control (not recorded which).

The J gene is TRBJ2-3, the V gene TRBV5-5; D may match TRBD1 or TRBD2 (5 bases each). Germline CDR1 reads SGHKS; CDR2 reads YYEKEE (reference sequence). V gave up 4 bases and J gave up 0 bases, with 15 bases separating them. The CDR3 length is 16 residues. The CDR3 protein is CASSPGARRSTDTQYF. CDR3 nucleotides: TGTGCCAGCAGCCCCGGGGCACGGCGCAGCACAGATACGCAGTATTTT. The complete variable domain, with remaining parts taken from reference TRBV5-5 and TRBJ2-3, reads DAGVTQSPTHLIKTRGQQVTLRCSPISGHKSVSWYQQVLGQGPQFIFQYYEKEERGRGNFPDRFSARQFPNYSSELNVNALLLGDSALYLCASSPGARRSTDTQYFGPGTRLTVL.

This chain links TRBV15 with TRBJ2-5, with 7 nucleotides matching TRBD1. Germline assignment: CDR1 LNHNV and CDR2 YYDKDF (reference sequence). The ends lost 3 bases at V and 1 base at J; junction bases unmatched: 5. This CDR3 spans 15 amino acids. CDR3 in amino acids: CATSRAPGGQETQYF. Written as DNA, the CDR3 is TGTGCCACCAGCAGGGCCCCAGGGGGCCAAGAGACCCAGTACTTC.

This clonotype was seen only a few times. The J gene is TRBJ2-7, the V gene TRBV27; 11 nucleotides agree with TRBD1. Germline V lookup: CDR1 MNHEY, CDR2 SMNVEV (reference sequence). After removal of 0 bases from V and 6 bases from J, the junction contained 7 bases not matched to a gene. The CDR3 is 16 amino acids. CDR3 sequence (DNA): TGTGCCAGCAGTTTATCGCTGGGGACAGGGGGTGCCGAGCAGTACTTC. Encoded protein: CASSLSLGTGGAEQYF.

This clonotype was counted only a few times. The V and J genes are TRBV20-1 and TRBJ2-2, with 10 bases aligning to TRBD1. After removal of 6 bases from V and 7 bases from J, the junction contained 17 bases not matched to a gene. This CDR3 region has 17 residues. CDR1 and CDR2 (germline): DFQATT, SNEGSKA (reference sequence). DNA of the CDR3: TGCAGTGCCAGTAGGTACTCCGGGACAGGGGACGTCGGGGAGCTGTTTTTT. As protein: CSASRYSGTGDVGELFF.

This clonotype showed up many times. The CDR3 DNA reads as TGTGCCAGCATCCTTCTGGCCGGGACTAGCGGCCATGCTAGCACAGATACGCAGTATTTT. Translating gives CASILLAGTSGHASTDTQYF. The chain is built from TRBV7-9 and TRBJ2-3, with 11 bases lining up with TRBD2. The germline V gene encodes CDR1 SEHNR and CDR2 FQNEAQ (reference sequence). With 7 bases clipped from V and 0 bases from J, the junction kept 18 bases outside the gene matches. CDR3 size: 20 residues.

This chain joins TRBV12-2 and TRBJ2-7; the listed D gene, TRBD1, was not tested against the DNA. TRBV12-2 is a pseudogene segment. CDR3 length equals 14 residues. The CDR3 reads CASRLPRPPDEQYF. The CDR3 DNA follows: TGTGCAAGTCGCCTCCCCCGTCCCCCGGACGAGCAGTACTTC.

CDR3 sequence: CASSQDEGSDNSPLHF. CDR3 DNA: TGCGCCAGCAGCCAAGATGAGGGGAGCGATAATTCACCCCTCCACTTT. V is TRBV4-1 and J is TRBJ1-6; the D gene is possibly TRBD1 (5 bases). Germline loops: CDR1 MGHRA, CDR2 YSYEKL. Between the trimmed V and J ends, which lost 0 bases and 5 bases, there was a span of 11 bases. There are 16 residues in the CDR3.

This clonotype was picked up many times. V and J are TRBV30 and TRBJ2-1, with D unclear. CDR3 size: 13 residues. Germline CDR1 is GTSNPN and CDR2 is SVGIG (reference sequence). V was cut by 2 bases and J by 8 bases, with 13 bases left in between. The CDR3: CAWSLIRTHEQFF. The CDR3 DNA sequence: TGTGCCTGGAGTCTGATCAGGACGCATGAGCAGTTCTTC.

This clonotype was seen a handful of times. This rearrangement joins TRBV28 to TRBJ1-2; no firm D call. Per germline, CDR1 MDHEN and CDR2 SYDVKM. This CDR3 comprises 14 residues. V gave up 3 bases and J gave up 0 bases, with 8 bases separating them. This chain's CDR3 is CASSLGRSNYGYTF. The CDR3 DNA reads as TGTGCCAGCAGTTTGGGCAGATCTAACTATGGCTACACCTTC.

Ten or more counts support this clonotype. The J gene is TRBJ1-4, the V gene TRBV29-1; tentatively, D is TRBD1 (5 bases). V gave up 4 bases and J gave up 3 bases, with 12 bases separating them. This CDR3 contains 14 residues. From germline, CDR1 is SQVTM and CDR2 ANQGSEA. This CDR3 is CSVGGGTPNEKLFF. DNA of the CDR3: TGCAGCGTTGGTGGCGGGACTCCTAATGAAAAACTGTTTTTT.

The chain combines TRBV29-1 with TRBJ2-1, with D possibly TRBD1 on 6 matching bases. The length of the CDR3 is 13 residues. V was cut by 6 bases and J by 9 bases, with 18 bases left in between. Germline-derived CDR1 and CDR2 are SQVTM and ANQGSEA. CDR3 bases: TGCAGCGTCCGAGAGCAGGGGCACGGTGAGCAGTTCTTC. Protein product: CSVREQGHGEQFF.

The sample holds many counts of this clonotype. CDR3 in amino acids: CASSYSILRGAQYF. DNA of the CDR3: TGTGCCAGCAGTTACTCGATCCTACGAGGTGCGCAGTATTTT. The chain combines TRBV6-5 with TRBJ2-3, with D unclear. Trimming left V 0 bases short and J 10 bases short, with 14 bases between. CDR3 length: 14 amino acids. Germline V gives CDR1 MNHEY, CDR2 SVGAGI.

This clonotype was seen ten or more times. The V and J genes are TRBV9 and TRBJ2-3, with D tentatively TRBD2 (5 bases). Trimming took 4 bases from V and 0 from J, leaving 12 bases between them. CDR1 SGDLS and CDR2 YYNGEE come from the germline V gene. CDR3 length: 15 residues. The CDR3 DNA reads TGTGCCAGCAGCCCTCCGGGGAGTAGCACAGATACGCAGTATTTT. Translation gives CASSPPGSSTDTQYF.

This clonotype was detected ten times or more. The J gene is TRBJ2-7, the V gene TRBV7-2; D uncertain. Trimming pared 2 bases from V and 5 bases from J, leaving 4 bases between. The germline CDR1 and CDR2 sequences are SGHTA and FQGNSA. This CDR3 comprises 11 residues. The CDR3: CASSLLNEQYF. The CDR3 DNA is TGTGCCAGCAGCTTATTGAACGAGCAGTACTTC.

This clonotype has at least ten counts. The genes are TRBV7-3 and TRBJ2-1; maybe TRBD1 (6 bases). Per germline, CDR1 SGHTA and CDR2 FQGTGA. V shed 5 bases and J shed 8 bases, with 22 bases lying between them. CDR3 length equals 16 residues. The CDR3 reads CASSAQGRVVVDEQFF. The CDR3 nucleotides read TGTGCCAGCAGCGCCCAGGGGCGGGTTGTGGTGGATGAGCAGTTCTTC.

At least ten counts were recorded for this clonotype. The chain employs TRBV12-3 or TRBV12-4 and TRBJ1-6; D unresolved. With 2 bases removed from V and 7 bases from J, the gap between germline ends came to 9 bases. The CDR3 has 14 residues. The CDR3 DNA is TGTGCCAGCAGTTTAAGGATCAAAAATTCACCCCTCCACTTT. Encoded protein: CASSLRIKNSPLHF.

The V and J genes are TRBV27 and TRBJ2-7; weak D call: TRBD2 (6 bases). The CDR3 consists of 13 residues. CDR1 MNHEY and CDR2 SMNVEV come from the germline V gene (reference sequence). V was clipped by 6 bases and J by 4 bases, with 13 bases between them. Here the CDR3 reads CASSRDSDYEQYF. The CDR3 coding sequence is TGTGCCAGCAGCCGGGACTCCGATTACGAGCAGTACTTC.

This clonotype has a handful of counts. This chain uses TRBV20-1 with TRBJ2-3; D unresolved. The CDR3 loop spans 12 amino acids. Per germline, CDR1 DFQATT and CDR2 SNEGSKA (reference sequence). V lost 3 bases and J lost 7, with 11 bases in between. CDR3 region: CSARASQNTQYF. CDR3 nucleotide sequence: TGCAGTGCTAGGGCTAGTCAAAATACGCAGTATTTT.

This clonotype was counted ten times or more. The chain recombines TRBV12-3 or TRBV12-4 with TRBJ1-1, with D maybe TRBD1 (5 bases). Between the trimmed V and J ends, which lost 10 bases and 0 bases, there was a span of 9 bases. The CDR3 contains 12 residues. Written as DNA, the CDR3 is TGTGCCACCCGGGGGTTGAACACTGAAGCTTTCTTT. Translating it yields CATRGLNTEAFF.

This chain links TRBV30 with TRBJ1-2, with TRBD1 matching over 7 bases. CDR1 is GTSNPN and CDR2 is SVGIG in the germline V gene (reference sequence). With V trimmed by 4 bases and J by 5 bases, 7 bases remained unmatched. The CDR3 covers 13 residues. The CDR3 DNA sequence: TGTGCCTGGAAGGGGGCCCCCAGTTATGGCTACACCTTC. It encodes CAWKGAPSYGYTF.

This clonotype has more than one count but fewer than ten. CDR3: CSARGRDRAFF. CDR3 coding DNA: TGCAGTGCTAGAGGCAGGGACAGAGCTTTCTTT. This chain links TRBV20-1 with TRBJ1-1, with 7 positions matching TRBD1. In germline, CDR1 is DFQATT, CDR2 SNEGSKA (reference sequence). V lost 1 base, J lost 10 bases, and 3 bases stayed unmatched. This CDR3 has 11 residues.